The clone carrying this T cell receptor (beta chain) was recorded a few times. This sample is drawn from a study of T cells in Graves' hyperthyroidism and ophthalmopathy. J gave up 4 bases and V 4 bases, and 4 bases lay outside the gene matches. This CDR3 comprises 15 residues. Germline values: CDR1 SGHTA, CDR2 FQGTGA. More than 9.5 ml fresh peripheral blood yielded the PBMCs. Amplified regions were TCR beta CDR3 sequences from RNA transcripts. The HTBI primer set drove a first-round RT-PCR of the TCR CDR3. TCRdb re-analysed the multiplex PCR reads in MiXCR, keeping a single row per CDR3 protein. Here the sample spans over 700,000 distinct CDR3 sequences, 18% being singletons.

Sequenced input: blood. This receptor was identified in a woman in her fifties or sixties with Graves' hyperthyroidism that later progressed to Graves' ophthalmopathy. This chain links TRBV7-3 with TRBJ2-5; 12 positions match TRBD2. The CDR3 is CASSYTSGGTETQYF. CDR3 coding DNA: TGTGCCAGCAGCTATACTAGCGGGGGGACAGAGACCCAGTACTTC.